A selection of T cell receptor beta chains follows, all from one sample in a study of control samples from healthy donors and cancer patients. TCRdb keeps only in-frame clones here, not all; method: immunoSEQ multiplex PCR. The sample holds 200,000 or so clones, around 94% seen once. Source material: blood. These receptors were obtained from a man between 45 and 60 years old in good health. Each CDR3 is given with its conserved first and last residue. Fields, in order: D gene, clone size, J gene, V gene, CDR3 protein, CDR3 DNA. D genes are given only for firm matches. Size values are once, few and many counts, or a class for expanded clones, and some rows have none.

>-|-|TRBJ2-2|TRBV5-5
CASSLQQGGVAGELFF
TGTGCCAGCAGCTTGCAACAGGGAGGTGTAGCCGGGGAGCTGTTTTTT
>-|once|TRBJ2-1|TRBV27
CASCLRGSPYNEQFF
TGTGCCAGCTGTCTCCGGGGGTCCCCCTACAATGAGCAGTTCTTC
>TRBD1|-|TRBJ2-1|TRBV9
CASSFDRGSYNEQFF
TGTGCCAGCAGCTTCGACAGGGGGTCCTACAATGAGCAGTTCTTC
>-|-|TRBJ1-5|TRBV12-3/TRBV12-4
CASSLAGSQPQHF
TGTGCCAGCAGTTTAGCAGGATCTCAGCCCCAGCATTTT
>-|-|TRBJ1-5|TRBV9
CASSVEPGKGQPQHF
TGTGCCAGCAGCGTAGAACCAGGGAAGGGTCAGCCCCAGCATTTT
>-|-|TRBJ1-5|TRBV6-5
CASRAGPLAPQHF
TGTGCCAGCAGAGCCGGGCCCCTAGCGCCCCAGCATTTT
>-|-|TRBJ1-1|TRBV18
CASSDGRTYEAFF
TGTGCCAGCTCTGATGGCCGTACGTATGAAGCTTTCTTT
>-|-|TRBJ1-5|TRBV7-9
CASSLEPGRGNQPQHF
TGTGCCAGCAGCTTAGAGCCCGGACGGGGCAATCAGCCCCAGCATTTT
>-|-|TRBJ2-1|TRBV6-4
CASKESGQGYNEQFF
TGTGCCAGCAAGGAATCTGGACAAGGCTACAATGAGCAGTTCTTC
>-|-|TRBJ1-2|TRBV6-5
CASTQAGAGRGYTF
TGTGCCAGCACCCAAGCAGGGGCAGGGAGAGGCTACACCTTC
>TRBD1|-|TRBJ2-1|TRBV7-3
CASSSGQGAAEQFF
TGTGCCAGCAGCTCAGGACAGGGGGCGGCTGAGCAGTTCTTC
>-|-|TRBJ1-1|TRBV5-5
CASSPPRSQLTEAFF
TGTGCCAGCAGCCCCCCCCGGTCCCAACTGACTGAAGCTTTCTTT
>-|-|TRBJ1-1|TRBV27
CASRERGAGYNTEAFF
TGTGCCAGCAGGGAAAGGGGGGCAGGGTATAACACTGAAGCTTTCTTT
>TRBD1|-|TRBJ1-2|TRBV5-1
CASSQGTGGIGGYTF
TGCGCCAGCAGCCAAGGGACAGGGGGCATCGGTGGCTACACCTTC
>-|-|TRBJ2-2|TRBV18
CASSVEATGELFF
TGTGCCAGCTCAGTAGAAGCGACCGGGGAGCTGTTTTTT
>-|-|TRBJ1-4|TRBV4-3
CASSLTSARVNEKLFF
TGCGCCAGCAGCCTTACTTCGGCGCGGGTTAATGAAAAACTGTTTTTT
>-|-|TRBJ2-7|TRBV18
CASSPSRGSYEQYF
TGTGCCAGCTCACCCTCCCGGGGAAGCTACGAGCAGTACTTC
>TRBD2|-|TRBJ2-7|TRBV11-3
CASSFLADSYEQYF
TGTGCCAGCAGCTTTCTAGCGGACTCCTACGAGCAGTACTTC
>TRBD2|once|TRBJ2-1|TRBV4-3
CASSQGGGGDNEQFF
TGCGCCAGCAGCCAAGGGGGCGGGGGGGACAATGAGCAGTTCTTC
>TRBD1|few|TRBJ2-2|TRBV14
CASKPGTANTGELFF
TGTGCCAGCAAACCCGGGACAGCGAACACCGGGGAGCTGTTTTTT
>TRBD2|-|TRBJ2-3|TRBV6-5
CATLTSGASDTQYF
TGTGCCACCCTGACTAGCGGGGCGTCAGATACGCAGTATTTT
>-|-|TRBJ2-2|TRBV29-1
CSVDKGQGGTGELFF
TGCAGCGTTGATAAGGGTCAGGGGGGCACCGGGGAGCTGTTTTTT
>-|-|TRBJ1-1|TRBV9
CASSVRPGTEAFF
TGTGCCAGCAGCGTTCGGCCGGGGACTGAAGCTTTCTTT
>TRBD2|-|TRBJ2-5|TRBV20-1
CSALAIETQYF
TGCAGTGCACTAGCGATAGAGACCCAGTACTTC
>-|-|TRBJ2-2|TRBV21-1
CASSKAQYRRTGELFF
TGTGCCAGCAGCAAAGCCCAGTATCGACGAACCGGGGAGCTGTTTTTT
>-|once|TRBJ1-6|TRBV27
CAAATKRDSPLHF
TGTGCCGCCGCTACCAAGAGGGATTCACCCCTCCACTTT
>-|-|TRBJ1-1|TRBV1
CTSSQTRQGANTEAFF
TGCACCAGCAGCCAAACCCGACAGGGGGCAAACACTGAAGCTTTCTTT
>-|once|TRBJ2-2|TRBV14
CASSQDIRGELFF
TGTGCCAGCAGCCAAGATATTCGCGGGGAGCTGTTTTTT
>TRBD1|-|TRBJ2-3|TRBV7-9
CASSLFPGGTDTQYF
TGTGCCAGCAGCTTATTCCCAGGGGGTACAGATACGCAGTATTTT
>-|-|TRBJ1-2|TRBV19
CASSIDHGAARGYTF
TGTGCCAGTAGTATAGATCATGGGGCTGCCAGAGGCTACACCTTC
>-|-|TRBJ2-1|TRBV19
CASTRAGSSSYNEQFF
TGTGCCAGTACGCGGGCGGGGTCAAGCTCCTACAATGAGCAGTTCTTC
>TRBD1|-|TRBJ1-1|TRBV7-6
CASSAGTGNTEAFF
TGTGCCAGCAGCGCCGGGACAGGGAACACTGAAGCTTTCTTT
>-|-|TRBJ1-3|TRBV5-1
CASSVDSTPGNTIYF
TGCGCCAGCAGCGTGGACTCTACCCCTGGAAACACCATATATTTT
>-|-|TRBJ2-5|TRBV18
CASSPPSAGKETQYF
TGTGCCAGCTCACCACCGTCAGCCGGGAAAGAGACCCAGTACTTC
>-|once|TRBJ1-2|TRBV5-5
CASSLQGGSDYGYTF
TGTGCCAGCAGCTTACAGGGCGGTAGTGACTATGGCTACACCTTC
>TRBD1|-|TRBJ1-1|TRBV6-2/TRBV6-3
CASSRQGDATEAFF
TGTGCCAGCAGTCGTCAGGGGGATGCCACTGAAGCTTTCTTT
>-|-|TRBJ1-5|TRBV5-6
CASSLRAGLYQPQHF
TGTGCCAGCAGCCTGCGGGCAGGGCTTTATCAGCCCCAGCATTTT
>-|-|TRBJ1-2|TRBV30
CAWLSPRDGYTF
TGTGCCTGGCTCTCGCCGCGGGATGGCTACACCTTC
>TRBD1|-|TRBJ1-1|TRBV5-1
CASSFEGALTEAFF
TGCGCCAGCAGCTTCGAGGGGGCATTGACTGAAGCTTTCTTT
>-|once|TRBJ2-1|TRBV29-1
CSVGDFSYNEQFF
TGCAGCGTGGGGGACTTTTCCTACAATGAGCAGTTCTTC
>-|-|TRBJ1-1|TRBV27
CASSLSPGAENTEAFF
TGTGCCAGCAGTTTATCTCCCGGGGCGGAGAACACTGAAGCTTTCTTT
>-|-|TRBJ1-4|TRBV5-8
CASSLESGGLATNEKLFF
TGTGCCAGCAGCTTGGAATCGGGGGGACTTGCAACTAATGAAAAACTGTTTTTT
>-|-|TRBJ1-5|TRBV27
CASSSQTSRNQPQHF
TGTGCCAGCAGTTCCCAAACCTCCCGCAATCAGCCCCAGCATTTT
>TRBD1|-|TRBJ1-2|TRBV3-1/TRBV3-2
CASSQEGQEFYGYTF
TGTGCCAGCAGCCAAGAGGGACAGGAATTCTATGGCTACACCTTC
>TRBD2|-|TRBJ2-5|TRBV28
CASSLRGAEYF
TGTGCCAGCAGTTTGCGGGGGGCCGAATACTTC
>TRBD1|-|TRBJ2-7|TRBV2
CASSQQGAGYEQYF
TGTGCCAGCAGCCAACAGGGGGCAGGGTACGAGCAGTACTTC
>-|-|TRBJ1-2|TRBV24-1
CATSDLRDGPGYGYTF
TGTGCCACCAGTGATTTAAGGGACGGCCCGGGATATGGCTACACCTTC